This T cell receptor (beta chain) was recorded in a study of post-analysis software for immune sequencing data. Study results and limitations: Controls' normalized Chao1 diversity significantly exceeded that of multiple sclerosis patients. Patients showed TRBV5-6, TRBV5-1 and TRBV20-1 among five TRBV segments more frequent than in controls.

Libraries were made from TCR beta cDNA, and they carried unique molecular identifiers. The source material, about 0.9 to 11 million T cells, gave rise to about 460,000 cDNA molecules. TCRdb processed the PCR reads anew with MiXCR; each CDR3 protein has one entry. This sample yields hundreds of thousands of distinct CDR3 sequences, of which about 50% are seen a single time; approximately 4.5% belongs to the top ten. CDR3 size: 14 residues. Germline lookup yields CDR1 SEHNR and CDR2 FQNEAQ (reference sequence). Germline trimming cut 7 bases from V and 7 bases from J; bases unmatched to any gene: 6. Remarks on this clonotype: Antigen: not known.

This chain uses TRBV7-9 with TRBJ2-4; 11 bases agree with TRBD2. The sequenced material came from blood. The receptor was derived from a girl aged 10 to 17 with multiple sclerosis. This CDR3 is CASTTLAGGNIQYF. The CDR3 region has the DNA TGTGCCAGCACCACCCTAGCGGGAGGTAACATTCAGTACTTC.